The rows below give T cell receptor beta chains drawn from one sample of a study of CD8 T cells in Susac syndrome. TCRdb reanalysed the immunoSEQ multiplex PCR reads using MiXCR and keeps one entry per CDR3 protein. Of 80,000 or so distinct CDR3 sequences detected, around 94% appear once; the ten largest clones hold 0.26%. The sequencing input was CD8+ T cells from PBMCs. All receptors derive from a human donor in good health. Both conserved end residues are part of each CDR3. A D gene is named only where the DNA matches it firmly. Some rows have no size entry. The others give once, few or many, or a class for an expanded clone.

TRBV4-1,.,.,TRBJ2-5,TGCGCCAGCAGCCAAGGGGTCTGGGAGACCCAGTACTTC,CASSQGVWETQYF
TRBV5-1,.,.,TRBJ1-1,TGCGCCAGCAGCCTAGGCGACAGAAACACTGAAGCTTTCTTT,CASSLGDRNTEAFF
TRBV4-3,.,once,TRBJ2-1,TGCGCCAGCAGCCAAGATATAGAGTGGGTGCCAGGGCAGTTCTTC,CASSQDIEWVPGQFF
TRBV20-1,TRBD2,.,TRBJ2-3,TGCAGTGCTAGAGATCTCGCTAGCGGGACAACAGATACGCAGTATTTT,CSARDLASGTTDTQYF
TRBV12-3/TRBV12-4,.,.,TRBJ1-1,TGTGCCAGCACCCTCCGGGGGGGGGAGTACACTGAAGCTTTCTTT,CASTLRGGEYTEAFF
TRBV29-1,TRBD2,.,TRBJ2-1,TGCAGCGCCCGACTAGCTGCCAATGAGCAGTTCTTC,CSARLAANEQFF
TRBV12-3/TRBV12-4,.,.,TRBJ2-1,TGTGCCAGCAGTCTACCCTCAGGGTACTACAATGAGCAGTTCTTC,CASSLPSGYYNEQFF
TRBV29-1,.,once,TRBJ2-5,TGCAGCGTTGAAGATAGGCAGACCCAGTACTTC,CSVEDRQTQYF
TRBV7-9,.,.,TRBJ2-1,TGTGCCAGCAGCTTAGGAGGGATCGTCAATGAGCAGTTCTTC,CASSLGGIVNEQFF
TRBV3-1,.,.,TRBJ2-7,TGTGCCAGCAGTCTGGGGGGATGGACCAGCGAGCAGTACTTC,CASSLGGWTSEQYF
TRBV28,.,.,TRBJ2-7,TGTGCCAGCACTTTGGGCCCTGAGCAGTACTTC,CASTLGPEQYF
TRBV27,.,few,TRBJ1-1,TGTGCCAGCAGTTTGTCACAGGGAAACACTGAAGCTTTCTTT,CASSLSQGNTEAFF
TRBV7-9,TRBD1,.,TRBJ2-3,TGTGCCAGCAGCTCGGGACAGGGCACAGATACGCAGTATTTT,CASSSGQGTDTQYF
TRBV27,.,.,TRBJ1-2,TGTGCCAGCAGTTTCCGACCCCGGGCCTTCGGCTATGGCTACACCTTC,CASSFRPRAFGYGYTF
TRBV27,TRBD2,.,TRBJ2-1,TGTGCCAGCAGTTCCCCCAACCACCGACTAGCGGGGAACAATGAGCAGTTCTTC,CASSSPNHRLAGNNEQFF
TRBV7-2,.,.,TRBJ2-5,TGTGCCAGCAGACGAGAAGAGACCCAGTACTTC,CASRREETQYF
TRBV6-2/TRBV6-3,.,.,TRBJ2-1,TGTGCCAGCAGTTGGCGCACTCACAATGAGCAGTTCTTC,CASSWRTHNEQFF
TRBV2,.,.,TRBJ2-7,TGTGCCAGCCGACTCAGGCCCTACGAGCAGTACTTC,CASRLRPYEQYF
TRBV29-1,.,.,TRBJ2-3,TGCAGCGTTGAGCCTCCCAGGGCCTACACAGATACGCAGTATTTT,CSVEPPRAYTDTQYF
TRBV19,.,once,TRBJ2-3,TGTGCCAGTAGTAGTCGTTTTCGCACAGATACGCAGTATTTT,CASSSRFRTDTQYF
TRBV7-9,TRBD2,.,TRBJ2-2,TGTGCCAGCAGTCGTAGCGGGAGTCCGAACACCGGGGAGCTGTTTTTT,CASSRSGSPNTGELFF
TRBV5-4,TRBD2,.,TRBJ2-3,TGTGCCAGCAGCTTGGTCACTCTAGCGGGGGTCCCAGATACGCAGTATTTT,CASSLVTLAGVPDTQYF
TRBV5-1,.,.,TRBJ1-1,TGCGCCAGCAGCTTGGGCTTCTTGGGAAACACTGAAGCTTTCTTT,CASSLGFLGNTEAFF
TRBV11-2,.,.,TRBJ2-7,TGTGCCAGCAGCTTAGCCCTGACAGTCTCCTACGAGCAGTACTTC,CASSLALTVSYEQYF
TRBV9,.,.,TRBJ1-1,TGTGCCAGCAGCGCCCGGACGTCCGAAGCTTTCTTT,CASSARTSEAFF
TRBV29-1,.,.,TRBJ2-7,TGCAGCGTTGAAGCCAGGGACTCTAACGAGCAGTACTTC,CSVEARDSNEQYF
TRBV29-1,.,.,TRBJ1-4,TGCAGCGTTCGATCCGGAACTAATGAAAAACTGTTTTTT,CSVRSGTNEKLFF
TRBV9,.,once,TRBJ2-2,TGTGCCAGCAGCCTTCCGAGGAGAGCAGCGAACACCGGGGAGCTGTTTTTT,CASSLPRRAANTGELFF
TRBV4-3,.,.,TRBJ2-5,TGCGCCAGCAGCCTTTTATTGCAAGAGACCCAGTACTTC,CASSLLLQETQYF
TRBV29-1,TRBD1,once,TRBJ2-7,TGCAGCGTGGCCTCTAACAGGGGCCCCTCCTACGAGCAGTACTTC,CSVASNRGPSYEQYF
TRBV6-6,.,.,TRBJ1-2,TGTGCCAGCAGTTACTCCGGCAGCTATGGCTACACCTTC,CASSYSGSYGYTF
TRBV14,.,.,TRBJ2-3,TGTGCCAGCAGCCAAACTAGCTGGAGGACAGATACGCAGTATTTT,CASSQTSWRTDTQYF
TRBV20-1,TRBD2,.,TRBJ2-5,TGCAGTGCTACGGGACTAGCGGGGGAAGAGACCCAGTACTTC,CSATGLAGEETQYF
TRBV29-1,TRBD2,.,TRBJ2-1,TGCAGCGGCCACGGACTAGCCGGCTACAATGAGCAGTTCTTC,CSGHGLAGYNEQFF
TRBV7-3,TRBD2,.,TRBJ2-1,TGTGCCAGCAGCTTAGGGGGACTAGCGGGATACAATGAGCAGTTCTTC,CASSLGGLAGYNEQFF
TRBV29-1,TRBD1,.,TRBJ2-3,TGCAGCGTTGAAGATGTGACAGGGGGGTTCACAGATACGCAGTATTTT,CSVEDVTGGFTDTQYF
TRBV5-1,TRBD1,.,TRBJ2-2,TGCGCCAGCAGCTCCCTACAGGGGGCTAAGGGGACCGGGGAGCTGTTTTTT,CASSSLQGAKGTGELFF
TRBV29-1,.,once,TRBJ1-5,TGCAGCGCCCAAGAACGTGGGGGCCCGGATCAGCCCCAGCATTTT,CSAQERGGPDQPQHF
TRBV9,TRBD2,.,TRBJ2-1,TGTGCCAGCAGCGTAAGGGGCGGGGGGTCATACAATGAGCAGTTCTTC,CASSVRGGGSYNEQFF
TRBV29-1,.,.,TRBJ1-2,TGCAGCGTTGACAGGGGAGCTAACTATGGCTACACCTTC,CSVDRGANYGYTF
TRBV5-1,TRBD1,.,TRBJ1-5,TGCGCCAGCAGCGTGGCTGGACAGGGTGATCAGCCCCAGCATTTT,CASSVAGQGDQPQHF
TRBV29-1,.,few,TRBJ2-1,TGCAGCGTCTACCCAGGGGTGTACAATGAGCAGTTCTTC,CSVYPGVYNEQFF
TRBV4-1,.,.,TRBJ2-1,TGCGCCAGCAGCCAAGATTATCCAAGCTACAATGAGCAGTTCTTC,CASSQDYPSYNEQFF
TRBV30,TRBD1,.,TRBJ1-5,TGTGCCTTCCCCCGGGACAGGTGGACGCAGGGCAATCAGCCCCAGCATTTT,CAFPRDRWTQGNQPQHF
TRBV5-6,.,.,TRBJ1-2,TGTGCCAGCAGCTTGTCGGTCTATGGCTACACCTTC,CASSLSVYGYTF
TRBV6-6,.,.,TRBJ2-5,TGTGCCAGCAGGCGTGCCTCAGGAAGGGAGACCCAGTACTTC,CASRRASGRETQYF
TRBV24-1,.,.,TRBJ1-1,TGTGCCACCAGTGAATTCCCTACTTCTGAAGCTTTCTTT,CATSEFPTSEAFF
TRBV24-1,.,.,TRBJ1-5,TGTGCCACCAGTGATTCACGGGGGGCCCATTTT,CATSDSRGAHF
TRBV5-1,TRBD1,.,TRBJ2-7,TGCGCCAGCAGCTTGGAACAGGGGGTAAACGAGCAGTACTTC,CASSLEQGVNEQYF
TRBV4-1,TRBD1,.,TRBJ1-1,TGCGCCAGCAGCCATCCCGGACAGGGCGAAGCTTTCTTT,CASSHPGQGEAFF
TRBV20-1,.,.,TRBJ1-2,TGCAGTGCTAGGAGTTCCGGGACGTACAATGGCTACACCTTC,CSARSSGTYNGYTF
TRBV18,.,.,TRBJ1-1,TGTGCCAGCTCACCGCAGGGTTTCGCTGAAGCTTTCTTT,CASSPQGFAEAFF
TRBV11-2,.,.,TRBJ2-1,TGTGCCAGCAGCCTCTTTAGTAGTGGGGGCCGGGGGAATGAGCAGTTCTTC,CASSLFSSGGRGNEQFF
TRBV29-1,.,.,TRBJ2-1,TGCAGCGTTGAGTCCGAAAGCTCCTACAATGAGCAGTTCTTC,CSVESESSYNEQFF
TRBV19,.,.,TRBJ2-7,TGTGCCAGTAGTACAGAACCCCCAGATAAGCAGTACTTC,CASSTEPPDKQYF
TRBV29-1,.,.,TRBJ1-2,TGCAGCGTTGGGTTAACAGCTTATGGCTACACCTTC,CSVGLTAYGYTF
TRBV5-6,.,once,TRBJ2-3,TGTGCCAGCAGCTCCCCGGATGGCACAGATACGCAGTATTTT,CASSSPDGTDTQYF